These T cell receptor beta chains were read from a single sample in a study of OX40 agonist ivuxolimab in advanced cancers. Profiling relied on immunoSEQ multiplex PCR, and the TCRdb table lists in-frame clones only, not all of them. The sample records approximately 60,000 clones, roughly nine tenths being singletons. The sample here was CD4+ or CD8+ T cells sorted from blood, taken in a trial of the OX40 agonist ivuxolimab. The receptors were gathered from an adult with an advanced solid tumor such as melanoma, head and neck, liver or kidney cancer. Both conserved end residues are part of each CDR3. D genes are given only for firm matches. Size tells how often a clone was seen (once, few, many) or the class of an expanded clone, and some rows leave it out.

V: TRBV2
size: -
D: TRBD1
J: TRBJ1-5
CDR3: CASRGDREESNQPQHF
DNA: TGTGCCAGCAGGGGGGACAGGGAAGAGAGCAATCAGCCCCAGCATTTT

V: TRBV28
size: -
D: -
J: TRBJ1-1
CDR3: CASSLGKNTEAFF
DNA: TGTGCCAGCAGTTTAGGCAAGAACACTGAAGCTTTCTTT

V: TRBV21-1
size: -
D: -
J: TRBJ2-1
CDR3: CASIGLESSYNEQFF
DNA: TGTGCCAGCATAGGGCTGGAGAGCTCCTACAATGAGCAGTTCTTC

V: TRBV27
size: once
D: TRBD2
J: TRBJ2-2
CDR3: CASRFASGISTGELFF
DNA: TGTGCCAGCAGATTCGCTAGCGGGATCTCCACCGGGGAGCTGTTTTTT

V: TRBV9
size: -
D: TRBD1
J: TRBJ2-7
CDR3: CASSPRTGPYEQYF
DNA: TGTGCCAGCAGCCCCCGGACAGGACCCTACGAGCAGTACTTC

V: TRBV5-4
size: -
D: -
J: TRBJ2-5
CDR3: CASSLVQETQYF
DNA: TGTGCCAGCAGCTTAGTTCAAGAGACCCAGTACTTC

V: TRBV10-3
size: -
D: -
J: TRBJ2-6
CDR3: CAISDGRGLSGANVLTF
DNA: TGTGCCATCAGTGATGGCAGGGGATTATCTGGGGCCAACGTCCTGACTTTC

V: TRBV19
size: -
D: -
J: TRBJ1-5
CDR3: CASSIRMGTAYSNQPQHF
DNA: TGTGCCAGTAGTATAAGGATGGGGACGGCGTATAGCAATCAGCCCCAGCATTTT

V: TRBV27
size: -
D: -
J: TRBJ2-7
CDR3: CASSFSGRGVGYEQYF
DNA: TGTGCCAGCAGTTTTTCCGGGCGAGGAGTAGGATACGAGCAGTACTTC

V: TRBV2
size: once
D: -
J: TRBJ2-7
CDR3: CASRGVYEQYF
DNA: TGTGCCAGCAGAGGGGTTTACGAGCAGTACTTC

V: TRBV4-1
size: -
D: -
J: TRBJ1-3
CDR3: CASSQESGTWTGNTIYF
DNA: TGCGCCAGCAGCCAAGAGTCCGGAACCTGGACTGGAAACACCATATATTTT

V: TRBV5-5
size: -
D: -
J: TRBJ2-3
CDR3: CASSGRRGDTQYF
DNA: TGTGCCAGCAGCGGCCGCAGGGGAGATACGCAGTATTTT

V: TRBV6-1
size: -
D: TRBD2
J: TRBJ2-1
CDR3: CASRGRALYNEQFF
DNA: TGTGCCAGCCGGGGGAGGGCTCTTTACAATGAGCAGTTCTTC

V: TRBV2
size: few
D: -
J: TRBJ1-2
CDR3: CASSEGPNYGYTF
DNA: TGTGCCAGCAGTGAAGGGCCGAACTATGGCTACACCTTC

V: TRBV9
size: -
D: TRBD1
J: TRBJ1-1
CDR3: CASSPGGPLNTEAFF
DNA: TGTGCCAGCAGCCCAGGGGGGCCCCTGAACACTGAAGCTTTCTTT

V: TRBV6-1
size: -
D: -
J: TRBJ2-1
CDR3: CASSEAWTTFNEQFF
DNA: TGTGCCAGCAGTGAAGCCTGGACAACATTCAATGAGCAGTTCTTC

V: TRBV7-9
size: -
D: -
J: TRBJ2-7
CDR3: CASSLGRGAGEQYF
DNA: TGTGCCAGCAGCTTGGGAAGGGGAGCGGGCGAGCAGTACTTC

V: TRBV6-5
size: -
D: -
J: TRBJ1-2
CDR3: CAWVGGRAGFYGYTF
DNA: TGTGCCTGGGTGGGGGGCAGGGCGGGATTCTATGGCTACACCTTC

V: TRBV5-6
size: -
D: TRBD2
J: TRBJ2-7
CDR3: CASSLSGTGSYEQYF
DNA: TGTGCCAGCAGCTTAAGCGGGACCGGGTCGTACGAGCAGTACTTC

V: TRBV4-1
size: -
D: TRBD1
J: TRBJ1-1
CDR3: CASSPGGWGTEAFF
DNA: TGCGCCAGCAGCCCAGGGGGTTGGGGGACTGAAGCTTTCTTT

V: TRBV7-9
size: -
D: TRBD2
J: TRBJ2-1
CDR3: CASSLVAGGYNEQFF
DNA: TGTGCCAGCAGCTTAGTAGCGGGAGGGTACAATGAGCAGTTCTTC

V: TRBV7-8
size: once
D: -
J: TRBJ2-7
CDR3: CASSLAGSYEQYF
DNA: TGTGCCAGCAGCTTAGCAGGGTCCTACGAGCAGTACTTC

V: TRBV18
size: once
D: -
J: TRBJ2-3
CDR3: CASSPQGEDTQYF
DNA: TGTGCCAGCTCACCGCAGGGTGAGGATACGCAGTATTTT

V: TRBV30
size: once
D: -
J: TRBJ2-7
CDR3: CAWSVAVSPYEQYF
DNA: TGTGCCTGGAGTGTAGCGGTCAGCCCCTACGAGCAGTACTTC

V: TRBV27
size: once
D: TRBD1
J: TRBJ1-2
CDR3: CASSGWGQGDGYTF
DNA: TGTGCCAGCAGCGGATGGGGACAGGGGGATGGCTACACCTTC

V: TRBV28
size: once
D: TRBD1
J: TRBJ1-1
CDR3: CASRPPGGGNTEAFF
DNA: TGTGCCAGCAGACCTCCAGGGGGCGGTAACACTGAAGCTTTCTTT

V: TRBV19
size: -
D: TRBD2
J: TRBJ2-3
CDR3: CASSPHREGGDTQYF
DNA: TGTGCCAGTAGTCCCCATCGGGAGGGCGGGGATACGCAGTATTTT

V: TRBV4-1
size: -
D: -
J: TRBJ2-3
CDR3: CASSLTLLGTGTDTQYF
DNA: TGCGCCAGCAGCCTTACCTTGTTGGGTACGGGCACAGATACGCAGTATTTT

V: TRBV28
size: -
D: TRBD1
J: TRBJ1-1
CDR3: CASRNSGTGLAFF
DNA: TGTGCCAGCAGGAACTCCGGGACAGGGCTCGCTTTCTTT

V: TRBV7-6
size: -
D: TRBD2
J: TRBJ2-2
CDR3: CASTLNGGRGGELFF
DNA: TGTGCCAGCACCCTGAATGGCGGGAGGGGCGGGGAGCTGTTTTTT

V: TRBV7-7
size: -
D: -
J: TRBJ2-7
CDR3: CASSPDFGSDEQYF
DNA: TGTGCTAGCAGCCCCGACTTTGGGAGCGACGAGCAGTACTTC

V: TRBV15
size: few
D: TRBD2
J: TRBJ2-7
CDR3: CATSFEGLAEGPTYEQYF
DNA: TGTGCCACCAGCTTTGAGGGACTAGCGGAGGGTCCCACCTACGAGCAGTACTTC

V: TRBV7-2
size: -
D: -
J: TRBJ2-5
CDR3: CASSSFRVSETQYF
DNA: TGTGCCAGCAGCTCCTTCAGGGTATCCGAGACCCAGTACTTC

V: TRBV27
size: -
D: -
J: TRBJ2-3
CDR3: CASRALAPSTDTQYF
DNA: TGTGCCAGCAGGGCGTTAGCACCTAGCACAGATACGCAGTATTTT

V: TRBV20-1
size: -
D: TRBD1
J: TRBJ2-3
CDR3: CSASGTGWHF
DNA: TGCAGTGCCTCCGGGACAGGTTGGCATTTT

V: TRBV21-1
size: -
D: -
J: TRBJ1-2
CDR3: CANQRSGDGYTF
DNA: TGTGCCAACCAAAGATCAGGGGATGGCTACACCTTC

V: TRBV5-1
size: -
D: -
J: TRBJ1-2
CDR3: CASSPGQGLPNYGYTF
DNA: TGCGCCAGCAGCCCGGGACAAGGATTACCCAACTATGGCTACACCTTC

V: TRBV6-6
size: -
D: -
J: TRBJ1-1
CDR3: CASSRITGGRGTEAFF
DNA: TGTGCCAGCAGTAGAATCACCGGGGGGCGAGGGACTGAAGCTTTCTTT

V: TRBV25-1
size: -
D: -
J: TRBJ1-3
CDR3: CASSEGQVSGNTIYF
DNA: TGTGCCAGCAGTGAAGGGCAGGTCTCTGGAAACACCATATATTTT

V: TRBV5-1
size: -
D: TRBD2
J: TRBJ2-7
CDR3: CASSPYKGLAGRSYEQYF
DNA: TGCGCCAGCAGCCCCTACAAGGGACTAGCGGGCCGCTCCTACGAGCAGTACTTC

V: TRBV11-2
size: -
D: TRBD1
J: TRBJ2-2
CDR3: CASSLEARTGYTGELFF
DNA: TGTGCCAGCAGCTTAGAAGCCCGGACAGGGTACACCGGGGAGCTGTTTTTT

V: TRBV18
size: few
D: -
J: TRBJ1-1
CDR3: CASSPQQVQNTEAFF
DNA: TGTGCCAGCTCACCGCAACAGGTACAGAACACTGAAGCTTTCTTT